This entry lists 27 T cell receptor beta chains sequenced from one sample in a study of T cell responses to AZD1222 COVID-19 vaccine. Assay used: immunoSEQ multiplex PCR; TCRdb lists only in-frame clones, some missing. Of 100,000 to 120,000 clones in the sample, approximately 88% are singletons; the top ten hold roughly 2.5%. Sequencing used peripheral blood, obtained on day 0 of AZD1222 vaccination. Every receptor here comes from an adult in good health.

This chain connects TRBV19 to TRBJ2-1; D is unresolved. V lost 7 bases to trimming and J lost 5 bases, with 18 bases between them. The CDR3 loop spans 15 amino acids. CDR1 LNHDA and CDR2 SQIVND come from the germline V gene (reference sequence). The CDR3, as DNA: TGTGCCAGTACCCCCCTACACAATGCCGACAATGAGCAGTTCTTC. Translating gives CASTPLHNADNEQFF.

The chain joins TRBV4-2 to TRBJ1-2; 7 nucleotides align to TRBD1. Germline trimming cut 4 bases from V and 4 bases from J; bases unmatched to any gene: 9. Germline V CDR1 and CDR2: LGHNA, YNFKEQ. The CDR3 loop spans 15 amino acids. Here the CDR3 reads CASSPRQGVGYGYTF. In DNA, the CDR3 is TGTGCCAGCAGCCCTCGTCAGGGGGTGGGCTATGGCTACACCTTC.

This clone was detected once. This chain connects TRBV4-1 to TRBJ2-3; TRBD1 matches 7 bases. With V trimmed by 11 bases and J by 0 bases, 8 bases remained unmatched. The CDR3 consists of 14 residues. Germline assignment: CDR1 MGHRA and CDR2 YSYEKL. The CDR3 nucleotides are TGCGCCGGGAGTCGGGACAGAAGCACAGATACGCAGTATTTT. The encoded protein is CAGSRDRSTDTQYF.

This rearrangement joins TRBV3-1 (or the pseudogene TRBV3-2) to TRBJ1-1, with D unresolved. This CDR3 contains 14 residues. Deletions cut 3 bases from V and 1 base from J, with 9 bases between. Per germline, CDR1 LGHDT and CDR2 YNNKEL (reference sequence). This chain's CDR3 is CASSQAQRNTEAFF. CDR3 bases: TGTGCCAGCAGCCAGGCACAGAGGAACACTGAAGCTTTCTTT.

The V gene is TRBV3-1 (or the pseudogene TRBV3-2), the J gene TRBJ2-3; no clear D gene. Trimming took off 3 bases at V and 1 base at J, with 8 bases between the two ends. Germline V gene data show CDR1 as LGHDT and CDR2 as YNNKEL (reference sequence). CDR3 length: 14 residues. CDR3 in DNA: TGTGCCAGCAGCCAGGGAACACGCACAGATACGCAGTATTTT. Translated, it gives CASSQGTRTDTQYF.

V usage is TRBV6-5 and J usage is TRBJ2-7; D may be TRBD1 or TRBD2 (5 bases each). Trimming cost V 3 bases and J 0 bases, with 12 bases left between them. This CDR3 comprises 15 residues. Germline loops: CDR1 MNHEY, CDR2 SVGAGI. CDR3 sequence reads: CASSYGAGSSYEQYF. The CDR3 nucleotides read TGTGCCAGCAGTTATGGGGCAGGGAGCTCCTACGAGCAGTACTTC.

The chain joins TRBV28 to TRBJ2-7; 12 bases line up with TRBD1. This CDR3 is built from 15 residues. The J segment lost 4 bases and the V segment lost 10 bases, leaving 11 bases of the junction unmatched. Germline V lookup: CDR1 MDHEN, CDR2 SYDVKM. CDR3 DNA sequence: TGTGCCACCGGAGGGACAGGGGGCAATTGGTACGAGCAGTACTTC. It encodes CATGGTGGNWYEQYF.

The CDR3 coding sequence is TGTGCCAGTAGTGCGACAGGGGGGCGACAGCCCCAGCATTTT. Translating it yields CASSATGGRQPQHF. The chain is built from TRBV19 and TRBJ1-5; 9 bases map to TRBD1. CDR3 size: 14 residues. The germline V gene has CDR1 LNHDA and CDR2 SQIVND (reference sequence). With 5 bases clipped from V and 7 bases from J, the junction kept 6 bases outside the gene matches.

The chain employs TRBV7-9 and TRBJ2-3; 10 nucleotides line up with TRBD2. The junction had 12 bases not matched to a gene; V was cut back by 1 base and J by 2 bases. Germline lookup yields CDR1 SEHNR and CDR2 FQNEAQ (reference sequence). This CDR3 region has 19 residues. The CDR3 coding sequence is TGTGCCAGCAGCTTAGGATCTTCTTGGACTAGCGGATTCACAGATACGCAGTATTTT. Protein product: CASSLGSSWTSGFTDTQYF.

The count of this clone is one. This CDR3 reads CASRGSNEQFF. In nucleotides, the CDR3 is TGTGCCAGCCGGGGTTCCAATGAGCAGTTCTTC. J is TRBJ2-1 and V is TRBV12-3 or TRBV12-4, with D perhaps matching TRBD2 (5 bases). CDR3 length: 11 residues. The V gene lost 8 bases and the J gene lost 6 bases, with 8 bases spanning the gap.

The chain employs TRBV2 and TRBJ2-5; maybe TRBD1 (6 bases). This CDR3 has 15 amino acids. CDR1 is SNHLY, CDR2 FYNNEI, per germline. V gave up 3 bases and J gave up 5 bases, with 16 bases separating them. The CDR3 loop is CASSEVRGAMETQYF. The CDR3 DNA is TGTGCCAGCAGTGAGGTCAGGGGTGCCATGGAGACCCAGTACTTC.

The rearrangement uses TRBV6-1 and TRBJ1-4, with D perhaps TRBD1 (5 bases). V gave up 3 bases and J gave up 4 bases, with 12 bases separating them. The germline V gene has CDR1 MNHNS and CDR2 SASEGT. The CDR3 runs to 15 residues. The CDR3 DNA reads TGTGCCAGCAGTGAGCGGCAGGGCCATAATGAAAAACTGTTTTTT. Protein sequence: CASSERQGHNEKLFF.

The chain couples TRBV7-8 to TRBJ1-4; D perhaps matches TRBD1 (6 bases). This CDR3 comprises 16 residues. V lost 5 bases and J 0 bases, leaving 13 bases between the germline ends. Looked up from germline, CDR1 is SGHVS and CDR2 is FQNEAQ. The CDR3 bases are TGTGCCAGCAGCGCCGATTGGACAGCAACTAATGAAAAACTGTTTTTT. It specifies CASSADWTATNEKLFF.

This rearrangement joins TRBV18 to TRBJ2-2, with a possible D match to TRBD2 (6 bases). Trimming shortened V by 0 bases and J by 1 base, and 6 bases separated the two germline ends. Germline CDR1 is KGHSH and CDR2 is LQKENI. The CDR3 has 15 amino acids. The CDR3 here is CASSPPSGNTGELFF. CDR3 coding DNA: TGTGCCAGCTCACCACCTAGCGGGAACACCGGGGAGCTGTTTTTT. Filled out from reference TRBV18 and TRBJ2-2, the complete variable domain reads NAGVMQNPRHLVRRRGQEARLRCSPMKGHSHVYWYRQLPEEGLKFMVYLQKENIIDESGMPKERFSAEFPKEGPSILRIQQVVRGDSAAYFCASSPPSGNTGELFFGEGSRLTVL.

V usage is TRBV10-3 and J usage is TRBJ2-7; TRBD2 matches at 15 bases. V gave up 6 bases and J gave up 7 bases; unmatched junction bases: 13. Germline V gives CDR1 ENHRY, CDR2 SYGVKD. The CDR3 has 17 amino acids. CDR3 DNA sequence: TGTGCCATCAGAGACCACTCGGGACTAGCGGGAGGAGGGGAGCAGTACTTC. Translated, it gives CAIRDHSGLAGGGEQYF.

This sequence joins TRBV6-5 and TRBJ1-5; 8 bases are a match to TRBD1. CDR1 is MNHEY, CDR2 SVGAGI, per germline. The V segment lost 10 bases and the J segment 7 bases; nucleotides outside the gene matches: 6. The CDR3 length is 12 residues. The CDR3 protein is CANGQGYQPQHF. CDR3 coding DNA: TGTGCCAACGGACAGGGTTACCAGCCCCAGCATTTT.

The chain couples TRBV5-4 to TRBJ2-3; D call uncertain. V lost 4 bases and J 0 bases, leaving 9 bases between the germline ends. The CDR3 extends over 14 amino acids. Germline CDR1 SGHNT, CDR2 YYREEE (reference sequence). CDR3 amino acids: CASSVTSSTDTQYF. CDR3 nucleotides: TGTGCCAGCAGCGTAACTTCTAGCACAGATACGCAGTATTTT.

Here the CDR3 reads CASSVEGTDTQYF. CDR3 DNA sequence: TGTGCCAGCAGCGTAGAGGGCACAGATACGCAGTATTTT. The chain carries TRBV9 and TRBJ2-3; D is undetermined. Germline lookup yields CDR1 SGDLS and CDR2 YYNGEE. This CDR3 is built from 13 residues. V lost 0 bases and J 1 base, leaving 3 bases between the germline ends. The complete variable domain, with remaining parts taken from reference TRBV9 and TRBJ2-3, reads DSGVTQTPKHLITATGQRVTLRCSPRSGDLSVYWYQQSLDQGLQFLIQYYNGEERAKGNILERFSAQQFPDLHSELNLSSLELGDSALYFCASSVEGTDTQYFGPGTRLTVL.

The chain joins TRBV20-1 to TRBJ2-7, with TRBD2 matching 12 bases. The junction had 3 bases not matched to a gene; V was cut back by 3 bases and J by 0 bases. Germline lookup yields CDR1 DFQATT and CDR2 SNEGSKA (reference sequence). The CDR3 has 15 residues. The CDR3 nucleotides read TGCAGTGCTAGTACTAGCGGGGGGATCTCCTACGAGCAGTACTTC. It codes for CSASTSGGISYEQYF.

The V call is TRBV15, the J call TRBJ2-7; TRBD1 matches 7 bases. J gave up 1 base and V 0 bases, and 3 bases lay outside the gene matches. CDR1 is LNHNV, CDR2 YYDKDF, per germline (reference sequence). The CDR3 spans 15 residues. The CDR3 region has the DNA TGTGCCACCAGCAGAGAAGGGGGCATATCCTACGAGCAGTACTTC. Protein product: CATSREGGISYEQYF.

The chain is built from TRBV7-6 and TRBJ1-1; D is ambiguous. CDR1 and CDR2 (germline): SGHVS, FNYEAQ. Trimming pared 3 bases from V and 1 base from J, leaving 3 bases between. This CDR3 spans 12 amino acids. CDR3 region: CASSFGNTEAFF. The CDR3 DNA sequence: TGTGCCAGCAGCTTTGGGAACACTGAAGCTTTCTTT.

The sample holds a few counts of this clone. The V and J genes are TRBV6-6 and TRBJ2-1; 11 bases are a match to TRBD2. With V trimmed by 4 bases and J by 4 bases, 6 bases remained unmatched. This CDR3 is built from 16 residues. Looked up from germline, CDR1 is MNHNY and CDR2 is SVGAGI (reference sequence). CDR3 amino acids: CASSLKLAGDYNEQFF. CDR3 in DNA: TGTGCCAGCAGTTTAAAACTAGCGGGGGATTACAATGAGCAGTTCTTC.

The gene calls are TRBV15 and TRBJ1-4, with D possibly matching TRBD1 (5 bases). The CDR3 has 15 residues. Per germline, CDR1 LNHNV and CDR2 YYDKDF (reference sequence). The V and J ends lost 5 bases and 0 bases respectively, with 10 bases between them. The CDR3 here is CATSGGTATNEKLFF. DNA for the CDR3: TGTGCCACCAGCGGAGGGACTGCAACTAATGAAAAACTGTTTTTT.

This chain uses TRBV29-1 with TRBJ2-3; D may correspond to TRBD1 or TRBD2 (6 bases each). The CDR3 totals 17 residues. The germline V and J ends were trimmed by 4 bases and 0 bases, with 20 bases remaining between them. The germline V gene has CDR1 SQVTM and CDR2 ANQGSEA. The CDR3 nucleotides read TGCAGCGTTGCGGGGGACAAGGGAAAGTCTAGCACAGATACGCAGTATTTT. Protein: CSVAGDKGKSSTDTQYF.

This rearrangement joins TRBV10-1 to TRBJ2-3, with 8 bases matching TRBD2. V was clipped by 4 bases and J by 2 bases; unmatched bases: 5. The germline V gene has CDR1 WNHNN and CDR2 SYGVQD (reference sequence). The CDR3 contains 15 residues. CDR3 in amino acids: CASSAGTSPTDTQYF. In DNA form, the CDR3 reads TGCGCCAGCAGTGCCGGGACTAGTCCCACAGATACGCAGTATTTT.

The sample holds one count of this clone. This chain links TRBV4-2 with TRBJ2-7; tentative D call: TRBD2 (6 bases). The ends were cut back, 1 base at V and 0 bases at J, with 16 bases in the middle. This CDR3 is 17 amino acids long. Germline lookup yields CDR1 LGHNA and CDR2 YNFKEQ. The CDR3 region is CASSQGAGGGGSYEQYF. CDR3 nucleotides: TGTGCCAGCAGCCAAGGAGCCGGGGGTGGAGGCTCCTACGAGCAGTACTTC.

This clone was recorded a few times. The chain links TRBV28 to TRBJ1-2; 7 bases agree with TRBD1. J gave up 4 bases and V 3 bases, and 14 bases lay outside the gene matches. Germline V gene lookup returns CDR1 MDHEN and CDR2 SYDVKM. CDR3 length: 17 amino acids. CDR3 nucleotides: TGTGCCAGCAGTTTCTTGTACGCGACAGGGCCTATCTATGGCTACACCTTC. It codes for CASSFLYATGPIYGYTF.